This TCR beta chain appears in the sequencing data of a study of OX40 agonist ivuxolimab in advanced cancers. For the study at large: The dose-escalation cohort was approximately 85% male, with a mean age of 60 years, ranging roughly 20 to 90. Study-level points and caveats: It was also the case that some nonresponders had low normalized T-cell clonal expansion.

TCRdb keeps only in-frame clones here, not all; method: immunoSEQ multiplex PCR. In the table there are over 50,000 clones, around 83% of which are singletons. As for this clone: What it recognizes is unknown.

This CDR3 has 16 residues. V shed 3 bases, J shed 4 bases, and the junction held 10 bases outside the gene matches. Germline V CDR1 and CDR2: SEHNR, FQNEAQ (reference sequence). Sequencing was performed on CD4+ or CD8+ T cells sorted from blood, taken in a trial of the OX40 agonist ivuxolimab. This sequence was found in an adult with an advanced solid tumor such as melanoma, head and neck, liver or kidney cancer. The chain joins TRBV7-9 to TRBJ2-3; 7 bases are a match to TRBD2. Written as DNA, the CDR3 is TGTGCCAGCAGCTTCCGGGGCCGGGGGGTTGCAGATACGCAGTATTTT. Translating it yields CASSFRGRGVADTQYF. Drawing the rest from reference TRBV7-9 and TRBJ2-3, the complete variable domain is DTGVSQNPRHKITKRGQNVTFRCDPISEHNRLYWYRQTLGQGPEFLTYFQNEAQLEKSRLLSDRFSAERPKGSFSTLEIQRTEQGDSAMYLCASSFRGRGVADTQYFGPGTRLTVL.